Below are 15 T cell receptor beta chains sequenced from a single sample in a study of cytomegalovirus exposure and HLA in healthy donors. The PCR used 60 Vbeta and 13 Jbeta primers. TCRdb keeps only in-frame clones here, not all; method: immunoSEQ multiplex PCR. The sample carries 150,000 to 200,000 clones, 85% recorded once. Sample: PBMCs. The receptor source for this set is a boy aged 2 to 10 in good health and CMV-seronegative.

The gene calls are TRBV5-4 and TRBJ2-3; possibly TRBD1 for D (5 bases). Germline V gene sequence: CDR1 SGHNT, CDR2 YYREEE (reference sequence). V lost 5 bases and J 4 bases, leaving 17 bases between the germline ends. The CDR3 contains 15 residues. The CDR3 DNA reads TGTGCCAGCAGTTCGGGCAGGGAAGGGGCAGATACGCAGTATTTT. It translates to CASSSGREGADTQYF.

Only one count was recorded for this clone. The J gene is TRBJ1-6, the V gene TRBV11-3; D unresolved. The V gene's germline CDR1 is SGHNT and CDR2 YENEEA. The CDR3 has 13 residues. V dropped 5 bases and J dropped 7 bases, with 9 bases sitting between them. The CDR3 region has the DNA TGTGCCAGCAGCCTTGTTTTGAATTCACCCCTCCACTTT. Amino acid sequence: CASSLVLNSPLHF.

The chain links TRBV23-1 to TRBJ2-1, with D maybe TRBD1 (6 bases). TRBV23-1 is an ORF, with its function uncertain. The V gene lost 7 bases and the J gene lost 12 bases, with 10 bases spanning the gap. The CDR3 length is 10 residues. CDR3 loop: CASTTRGQFF. In DNA, the CDR3 is TGCGCCAGCACTACCAGGGGGCAGTTCTTC.

DNA for the CDR3: TGTGCCAGCAGTGAAACAGGGGGGACCTATGGCTACACCTTC. Translating it yields CASSETGGTYGYTF. The chain recombines TRBV6-1 with TRBJ1-2; 8 bases map to TRBD1. J gave up 4 bases and V 2 bases, and 3 bases lay outside the gene matches. The CDR3 runs 14 residues. Per the germline V gene, CDR1 is MNHNS and CDR2 is SASEGT.

V gene TRBV30 combines with J gene TRBJ1-4; D not resolved. The CDR3 is made up of 14 amino acids. The V gene's germline CDR1 is GTSNPN and CDR2 SVGIG (reference sequence). Between the trimmed V and J ends, which lost 2 bases and 4 bases, there was a span of 11 bases. The CDR3 bases are TGTGCCTGGAGTCCAGTGACACTTAATGAAAAACTGTTTTTT. This gives the protein CAWSPVTLNEKLFF.

The chain has TRBV29-1 and TRBJ1-2, with TRBD1 matching 11 bases. Germline trimming cut 6 bases from V and 5 bases from J; bases unmatched to any gene: 5. Germline V lookup: CDR1 SQVTM, CDR2 ANQGSEA. CDR3 length: 13 residues. CDR3 DNA: TGCAGCGTGGGGGGACAGGGGGGGTATGGCTACACCTTC. Amino acid sequence: CSVGGQGGYGYTF. Full variable domain (remainder filled in from reference TRBV29-1 and TRBJ1-2): SAVISQKPSRDICQRGTSLTIQCQVDSQVTMMFWYRQQPGQSLTLIATANQGSEATYESGFVIDKFPISRPNLTFSTLTVSNMSPEDSSIYLCSVGGQGGYGYTFGSGTRLTVV.

This chain links TRBV30 with TRBJ2-2, with 12 nucleotides matching TRBD2. Trimming cost V 3 bases and J 5 bases; bases outside gene matches: 10. CDR3 length: 17 amino acids. CDR1 and CDR2 (germline): GTSNPN, SVGIG (reference sequence). This chain's CDR3 is CAWRPLTSGRYTGELFF. CDR3 DNA sequence: TGTGCCTGGAGACCTCTGACTAGCGGGAGATATACCGGGGAGCTGTTTTTT.

This sequence joins TRBV5-8 and TRBJ2-1, with TRBD2 matching 11 bases. Trimming removed 0 bases from V and 8 bases from J; junction bases left unmatched: 13. The CDR3 has 18 residues. The V gene's germline CDR1 is SGHTS and CDR2 YDEGEE. CDR3 protein: CASSLAGLAGGQSHEQFF. CDR3 DNA: TGTGCCAGCAGCTTGGCCGGGTTAGCGGGGGGGCAGTCCCATGAGCAGTTCTTC.

The J gene is TRBJ2-7, the V gene TRBV28, with 10 bases fitting TRBD1. The germline V gene encodes CDR1 MDHEN and CDR2 SYDVKM. The J segment lost 7 bases and the V segment lost 7 bases, leaving 19 bases of the junction unmatched. The CDR3 loop spans 17 amino acids. CDR3 DNA sequence: TGTGCCAGCATCCCTAGCCTGGGACAGGGGACGAGAGGGGAGCAGTACTTC. It specifies CASIPSLGQGTRGEQYF. The complete variable domain, with remaining parts taken from reference TRBV28 and TRBJ2-7, reads DVKVTQSSRYLVKRTGEKVFLECVQDMDHENMFWYRQDPGLGLRLIYFSYDVKMKEKGDIPEGYSVSREKKERFSLILESASTNQTSMYLCASIPSLGQGTRGEQYFGPGTRLTVT.

The rearrangement uses TRBV4-1 and TRBJ2-3; 14 nucleotides line up with TRBD2. Per the germline V gene, CDR1 is MGHRA and CDR2 is YSYEKL. The V segment lost 0 bases and the J segment 3 bases; nucleotides outside the gene matches: 5. The CDR3 runs to 18 residues. In DNA, the CDR3 is TGCGCCAGCAGCCAAGACCCGGGGACTAGCGGGAGTACAGATACGCAGTATTTT. It translates to CASSQDPGTSGSTDTQYF.

This chain uses TRBV11-2 with TRBJ2-7; D perhaps matches TRBD1 (6 bases). V lost 0 bases and J lost 0, with 9 bases in between. Germline assignment: CDR1 SGHAT and CDR2 FQNNGV. The CDR3 has 15 amino acids. This chain's CDR3 is CASSLEGTPSYEQYF. CDR3 nucleotide sequence: TGTGCCAGCAGCTTAGAAGGGACACCCTCCTACGAGCAGTACTTC. Based on the CDR3 plus reference TRBV11-2 and TRBJ2-7, the full variable domain is EAGVAQSPRYKIIEKRQSVAFWCNPISGHATLYWYQQILGQGPKLLIQFQNNGVVDDSQLPKDRFSAERLKGVDSTLKIQPAKLEDSAVYLCASSLEGTPSYEQYFGPGTRLTVT.

The chain is built from TRBV7-9 and TRBJ2-7, with D tentatively TRBD1 (5 bases). This CDR3 comprises 16 residues. The ends were cut back, 6 bases at V and 0 bases at J, with 18 bases in the middle. In germline, CDR1 is SEHNR, CDR2 FQNEAQ (reference sequence). The CDR3 spells CASSFSPGSSSYEQYF. The CDR3 DNA sequence: TGTGCCAGCAGTTTTAGTCCAGGGTCGAGCTCCTACGAGCAGTACTTC.

The sample holds a few counts of this clone. This chain connects TRBV7-2 to TRBJ1-1; D gene uncertain. Germline values: CDR1 SGHTA, CDR2 FQGNSA. V was pared by 6 bases and J by 7 bases, with 12 bases between. CDR3 size: 12 residues. Here the CDR3 reads CASSPYGSEAFF. CDR3 bases: TGTGCCAGCAGTCCCTACGGGAGTGAAGCTTTCTTT.

This clone was counted a single time. The J gene is TRBJ2-7, the V gene TRBV28; 9 nucleotides match TRBD2. CDR3 length: 17 residues. V was clipped by 2 bases and J by 7 bases; unmatched bases: 15. From germline, CDR1 is MDHEN and CDR2 SYDVKM. CDR3 loop: CASSLAASGTLLGEQYF. Here the CDR3 DNA reads TGTGCCAGCAGTTTAGCGGCTAGCGGGACCCTGTTGGGGGAGCAGTACTTC.

The genes are TRBV5-6 and TRBJ2-1, with 9 bases fitting TRBD1. V lost 4 bases, J lost 5 bases, and 7 bases stayed unmatched. Germline CDR1 SGHDT, CDR2 YYEEEE. The CDR3 is 15 amino acids. The CDR3 loop is CASSGGDRGDNEQFF. Written as DNA, the CDR3 is TGTGCCAGCAGCGGGGGAGACAGGGGGGACAATGAGCAGTTCTTC.